One sample yielded the 3 T cell receptor beta chains listed below, sequenced in a study of shared clonotypes between healthy human individuals. Method: immunoSEQ multiplex PCR; TCRdb's copy keeps in-frame clones and lacks some. The table has about 500,000 clones, around 77% seen once. Material for sequencing was PBMCs. These receptors all come from a woman between 40 and 55 years old in good health. Some clones in this sample may be carry-over from other donors' samples.

The chain joins TRBV9 to TRBJ2-7; TRBD2 matches at 7 bases. After removal of 2 bases from V and 1 base from J, the junction contained 6 bases not matched to a gene. Germline assignment: CDR1 SGDLS and CDR2 YYNGEE. The CDR3 consists of 15 residues. In nucleotides, the CDR3 is TGTGCCAGCAGCGTGGCCGCGGGAGCGTCCTACGAGCAGTACTTC. Protein sequence: CASSVAAGASYEQYF.

The genes are TRBV5-1 and TRBJ2-2; possibly TRBD1 for D (5 bases). V was trimmed by 5 bases and J by 5 bases, leaving 13 bases between them. The CDR3 is made up of 14 amino acids. Germline assignment: CDR1 SGHRS and CDR2 YFSETQ. CDR3: CASSKQAQTGELFF. CDR3 DNA sequence: TGCGCCAGCAGTAAACAGGCCCAAACCGGGGAGCTGTTTTTT.

Worth noting for this clone: With only one base between it and a far larger clone, this is likely a read error. J is TRBJ1-2 and V is TRBV5-8; D remains unclear. The CDR3 totals 12 residues. V lost 0 bases and J 8 bases, leaving 8 bases between the germline ends. Germline-derived CDR1 and CDR2 are SGHTS and YDEGEE. CDR3 amino acids: CASSLGSLGYTF. Here the CDR3 DNA reads TGTGCCAGCAGCTTGGGGTCGTTGGGCTACACCTTC.